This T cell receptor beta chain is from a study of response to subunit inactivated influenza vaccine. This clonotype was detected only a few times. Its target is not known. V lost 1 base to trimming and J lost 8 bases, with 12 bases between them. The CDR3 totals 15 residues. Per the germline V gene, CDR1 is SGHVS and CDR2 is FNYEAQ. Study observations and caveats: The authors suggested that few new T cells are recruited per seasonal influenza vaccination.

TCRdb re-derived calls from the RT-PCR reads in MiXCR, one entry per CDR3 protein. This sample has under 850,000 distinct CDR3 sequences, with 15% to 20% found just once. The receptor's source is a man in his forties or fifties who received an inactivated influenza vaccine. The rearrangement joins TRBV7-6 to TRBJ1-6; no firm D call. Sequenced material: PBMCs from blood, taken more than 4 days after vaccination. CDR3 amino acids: CASSLVEGPDSPLHF. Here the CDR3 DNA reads TGTGCCAGCAGCTTAGTAGAAGGGCCGGATTCACCCCTCCACTTT.